The sequence of this T cell receptor beta chain was determined in a study of low-dose radiotherapy and immunotherapy resistance in tumors. Study-level information: Cohort 1 patients were irradiated with 0.5 Gy fractions every 2 weeks to 6.5 Gy total. Nivolumab was given to patients as a 240 mg flat dose every two weeks, and ipilimumab at 1 mg/kg every six weeks. Both were delivered intravenously.

Sample time point: before trial treatment. The CDR3 sequence is 13 residues long. Germline CDR1 SQVTM, CDR2 ANQGSEA. V lost 7 bases to trimming and J lost 10 bases, with 22 bases between them. Many counts were recorded for this clonotype. First-strand cDNA relied on TRAV- and TRBV-specific primers spanning alpha and beta chains. The authors ran 15 to 20 PCR cycles to amplify TCRs with a constant-region primer and V-primer adapter. mRNA isolates were amplified via in vitro transcription. TCRdb re-called the reads through MiXCR, storing one row per CDR3 protein. This table has approximately 84,000 distinct CDR3 sequences, 15% to 20% appearing once.

The receptor comes from a male donor with prostate cancer. This specimen consisted of PBMCs, obtained before treatment. The rearrangement links TRBV29-1 to TRBJ1-1; maybe TRBD1 (5 bases). CDR3 coding DNA: TGCAGCGCTGGAGGGGCTACAAGCAGAGCAGCTTTCTTT. This gives the protein CSAGGATSRAAFF. Looking up the rest from reference TRBV29-1 and TRBJ1-1 gives the full variable domain: SAVISQKPSRDICQRGTSLTIQCQVDSQVTMMFWYRQQPGQSLTLIATANQGSEATYESGFVIDKFPISRPNLTFSTLTVSNMSPEDSSIYLCSAGGATSRAAFFGQGTRLTVV.